The source of this TCR beta chain is a study of technical replicates of blood from a few donors. Clones were read by immunoSEQ multiplex PCR, and TCRdb kept only the in-frame ones, dropping some. The sample has tens of thousands of clones; about 90% are singletons. This CDR3 has 11 amino acids. V was shortened by 6 bases and J by 4 bases, with 9 bases between the two germline ends. CDR1 and CDR2 (germline): DFQATT, SNEGSKA (reference sequence). The sample taken for sequencing was T cells isolated from PBMCs. The clonotype originates from a human donor in good health. This sequence joins TRBV20-1 and TRBJ2-5, with a possible D match to TRBD2 (6 bases). CDR3 sequence: CSALGGETQYF. CDR3 bases: TGCAGTGCCCTGGGAGGAGAGACCCAGTACTTC.